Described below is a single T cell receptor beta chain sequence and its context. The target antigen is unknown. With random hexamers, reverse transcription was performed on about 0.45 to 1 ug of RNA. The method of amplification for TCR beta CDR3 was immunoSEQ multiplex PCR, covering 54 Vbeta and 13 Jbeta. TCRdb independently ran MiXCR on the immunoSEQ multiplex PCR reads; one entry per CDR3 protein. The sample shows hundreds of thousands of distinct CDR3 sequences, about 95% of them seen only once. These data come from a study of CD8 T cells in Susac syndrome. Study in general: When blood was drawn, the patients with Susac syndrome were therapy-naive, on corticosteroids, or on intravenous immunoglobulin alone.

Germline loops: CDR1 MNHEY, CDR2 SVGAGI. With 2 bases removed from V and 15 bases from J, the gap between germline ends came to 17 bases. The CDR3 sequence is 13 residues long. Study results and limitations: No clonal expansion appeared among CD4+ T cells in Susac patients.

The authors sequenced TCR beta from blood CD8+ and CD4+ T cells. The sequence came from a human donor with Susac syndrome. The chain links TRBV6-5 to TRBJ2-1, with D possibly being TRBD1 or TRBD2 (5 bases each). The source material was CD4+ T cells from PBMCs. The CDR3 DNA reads TGTGCCAGCAGTTACGACTTCGGGGCCCCCTGGTTCTTC. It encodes CASSYDFGAPWFF.